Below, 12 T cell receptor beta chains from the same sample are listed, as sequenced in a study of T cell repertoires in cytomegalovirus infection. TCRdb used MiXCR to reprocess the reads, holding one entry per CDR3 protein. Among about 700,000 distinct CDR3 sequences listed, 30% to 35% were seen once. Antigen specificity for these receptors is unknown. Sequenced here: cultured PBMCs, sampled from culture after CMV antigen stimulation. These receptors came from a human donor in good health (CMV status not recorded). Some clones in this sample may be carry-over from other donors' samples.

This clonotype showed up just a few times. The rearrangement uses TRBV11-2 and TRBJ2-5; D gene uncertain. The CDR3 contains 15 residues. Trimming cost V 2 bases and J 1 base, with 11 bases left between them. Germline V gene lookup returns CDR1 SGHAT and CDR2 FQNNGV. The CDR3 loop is CASSLFGTAQETQYF. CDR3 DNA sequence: TGTGCCAGCAGCTTATTCGGCACAGCCCAAGAGACCCAGTACTTC. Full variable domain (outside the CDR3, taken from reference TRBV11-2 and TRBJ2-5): EAGVAQSPRYKIIEKRQSVAFWCNPISGHATLYWYQQILGQGPKLLIQFQNNGVVDDSQLPKDRFSAERLKGVDSTLKIQPAKLEDSAVYLCASSLFGTAQETQYFGPGTRLLVL.

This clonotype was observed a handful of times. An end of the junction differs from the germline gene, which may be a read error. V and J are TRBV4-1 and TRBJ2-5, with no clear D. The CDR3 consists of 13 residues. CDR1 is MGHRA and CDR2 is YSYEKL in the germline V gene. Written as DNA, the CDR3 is TGTGCCAGCAGCCAGGCTAGTCCCGAGACCCAGTACTTC. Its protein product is CASSQASPETQYF.

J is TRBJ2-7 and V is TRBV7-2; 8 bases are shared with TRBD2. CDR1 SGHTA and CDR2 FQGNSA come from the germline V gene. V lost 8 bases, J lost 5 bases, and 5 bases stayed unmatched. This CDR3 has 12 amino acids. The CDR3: CASLSGGHEQYF. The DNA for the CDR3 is TGTGCCAGCCTGAGCGGGGGCCACGAGCAGTACTTC.

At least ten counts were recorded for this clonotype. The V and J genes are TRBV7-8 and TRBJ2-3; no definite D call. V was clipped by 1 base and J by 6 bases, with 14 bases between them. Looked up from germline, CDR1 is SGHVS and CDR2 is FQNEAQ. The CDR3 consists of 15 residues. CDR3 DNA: TGTGCCAGCAGCTTAGTTTCCAGCGCGAGGGATACGCAGTATTTT. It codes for CASSLVSSARDTQYF.

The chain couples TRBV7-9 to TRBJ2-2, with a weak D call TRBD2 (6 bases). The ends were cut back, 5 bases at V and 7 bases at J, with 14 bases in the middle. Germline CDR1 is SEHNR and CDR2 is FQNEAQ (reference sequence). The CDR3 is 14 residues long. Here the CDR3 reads CASSPSSVYGELFF. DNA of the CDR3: TGTGCCAGCAGCCCTTCTAGCGTCTACGGGGAGCTGTTTTTT.

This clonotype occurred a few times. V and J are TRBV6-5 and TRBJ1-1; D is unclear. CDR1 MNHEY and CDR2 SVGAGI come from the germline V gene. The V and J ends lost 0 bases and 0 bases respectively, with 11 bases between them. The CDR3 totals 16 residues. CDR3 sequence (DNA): TGTGCCAGCAGTTACTCGTCTCTGGGCTTGAACACTGAAGCTTTCTTT. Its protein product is CASSYSSLGLNTEAFF.

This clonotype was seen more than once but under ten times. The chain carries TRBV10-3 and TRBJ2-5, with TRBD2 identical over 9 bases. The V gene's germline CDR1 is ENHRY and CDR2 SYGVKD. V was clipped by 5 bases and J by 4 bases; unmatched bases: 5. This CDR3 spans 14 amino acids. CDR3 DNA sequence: TGTGCCATCAGTCTAGCGGGACCGGGAGAGACCCAGTACTTC. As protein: CAISLAGPGETQYF.

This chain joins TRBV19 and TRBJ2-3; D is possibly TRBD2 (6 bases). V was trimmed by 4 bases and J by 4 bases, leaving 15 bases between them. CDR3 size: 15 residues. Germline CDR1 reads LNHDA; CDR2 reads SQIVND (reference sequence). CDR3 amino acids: CASSTAGRGADTQYF. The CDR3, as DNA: TGTGCCAGTAGTACCGCTGGGCGGGGCGCAGATACGCAGTATTTT.

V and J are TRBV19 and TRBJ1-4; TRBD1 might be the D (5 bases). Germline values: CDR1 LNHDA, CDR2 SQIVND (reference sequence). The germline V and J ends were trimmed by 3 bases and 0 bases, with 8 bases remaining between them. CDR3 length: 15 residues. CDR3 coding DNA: TGTGCCAGTAGTATCCTGGGGGCAACTAATGAAAAACTGTTTTTT. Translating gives CASSILGATNEKLFF.

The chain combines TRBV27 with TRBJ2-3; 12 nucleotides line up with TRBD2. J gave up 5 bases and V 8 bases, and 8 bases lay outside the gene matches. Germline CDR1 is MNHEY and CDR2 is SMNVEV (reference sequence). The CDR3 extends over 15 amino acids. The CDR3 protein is CASLPSGGALDTQYF. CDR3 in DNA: TGTGCCAGCCTCCCTAGCGGGGGGGCCTTAGATACGCAGTATTTT.

CDR3 coding DNA: TGTGCCACCAGCAGGGAGGGCTATGGCTACACCTTC. Protein sequence: CATSREGYGYTF. J is TRBJ1-2 and V is TRBV15; D gene unclear. Germline assignment: CDR1 LNHNV and CDR2 YYDKDF (reference sequence). This CDR3 spans 12 amino acids. The V and J ends lost 3 bases and 4 bases respectively, with 6 bases between them.

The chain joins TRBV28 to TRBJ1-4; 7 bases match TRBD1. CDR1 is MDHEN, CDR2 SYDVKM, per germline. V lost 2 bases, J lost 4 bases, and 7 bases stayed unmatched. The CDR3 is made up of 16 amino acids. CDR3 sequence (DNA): TGTGCCAGCAGTTTACCTCCGAGGGGGCGTAATGAAAAACTGTTTTTT. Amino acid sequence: CASSLPPRGRNEKLFF.